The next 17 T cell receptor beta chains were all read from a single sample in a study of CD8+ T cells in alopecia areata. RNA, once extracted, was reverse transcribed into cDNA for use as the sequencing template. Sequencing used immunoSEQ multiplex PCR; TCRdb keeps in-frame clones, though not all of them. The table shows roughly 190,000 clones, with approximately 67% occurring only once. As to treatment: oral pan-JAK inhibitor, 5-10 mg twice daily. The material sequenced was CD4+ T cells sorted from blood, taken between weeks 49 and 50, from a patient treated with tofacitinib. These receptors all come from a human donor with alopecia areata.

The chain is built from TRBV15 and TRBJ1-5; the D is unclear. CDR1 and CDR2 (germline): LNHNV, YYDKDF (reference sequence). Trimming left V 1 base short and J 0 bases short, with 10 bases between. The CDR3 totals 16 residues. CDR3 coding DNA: TGTGCCACCAGCAGAGGTGCCGGGAATAGCAATCAGCCCCAGCATTTT. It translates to CATSRGAGNSNQPQHF.

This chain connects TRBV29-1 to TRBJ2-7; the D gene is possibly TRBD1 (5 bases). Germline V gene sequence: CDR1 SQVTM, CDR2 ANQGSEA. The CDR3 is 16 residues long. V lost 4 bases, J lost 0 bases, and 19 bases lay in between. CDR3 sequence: CSVADRQTFYSYEQYF. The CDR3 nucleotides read TGCAGCGTTGCCGACAGACAGACCTTCTACTCCTACGAGCAGTACTTC.

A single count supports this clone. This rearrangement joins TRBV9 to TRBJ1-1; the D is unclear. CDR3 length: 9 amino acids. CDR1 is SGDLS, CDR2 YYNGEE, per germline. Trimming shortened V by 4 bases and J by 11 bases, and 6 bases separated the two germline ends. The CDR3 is CASSPPAFF. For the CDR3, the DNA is TGTGCCAGCAGCCCCCCCGCTTTCTTT.

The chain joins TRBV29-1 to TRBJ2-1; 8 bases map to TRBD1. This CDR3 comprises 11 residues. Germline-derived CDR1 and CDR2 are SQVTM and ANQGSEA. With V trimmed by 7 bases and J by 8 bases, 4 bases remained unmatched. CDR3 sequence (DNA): TGCAGCGCATTACAGGGGGATGAGCAGTTCTTC. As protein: CSALQGDEQFF.

CDR3 in DNA: TGTGCCAGCAGCGTAACGATGACTGCGAACACCGGGGAGCTGTTTTTT. This codes for CASSVTMTANTGELFF. The genes are TRBV9 and TRBJ2-2, with D unclear. This CDR3 has 16 residues. V dropped 1 base and J dropped 0 bases, with 10 bases sitting between them. Germline V gene data show CDR1 as SGDLS and CDR2 as YYNGEE.

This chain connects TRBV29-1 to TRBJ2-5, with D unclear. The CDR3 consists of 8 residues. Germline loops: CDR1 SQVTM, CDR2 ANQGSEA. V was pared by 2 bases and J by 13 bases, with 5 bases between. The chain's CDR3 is CSVENLYF. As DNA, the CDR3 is TGCAGCGTTGAAAATCTGTACTTC.

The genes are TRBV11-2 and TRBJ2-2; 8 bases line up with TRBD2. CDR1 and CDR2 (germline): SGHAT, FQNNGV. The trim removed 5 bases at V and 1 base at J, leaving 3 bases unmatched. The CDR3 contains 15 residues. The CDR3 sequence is CASSLSGVNTGELFF. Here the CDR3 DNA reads TGTGCCAGCAGCCTTAGCGGGGTGAACACCGGGGAGCTGTTTTTT.

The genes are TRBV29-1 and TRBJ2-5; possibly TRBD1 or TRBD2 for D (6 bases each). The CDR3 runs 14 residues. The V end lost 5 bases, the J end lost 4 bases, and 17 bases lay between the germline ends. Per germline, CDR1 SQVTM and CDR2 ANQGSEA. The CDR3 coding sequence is TGCAGCGTTCCAAGCCCGGGGGCCAGAGAGACCCAGTACTTC. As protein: CSVPSPGARETQYF.

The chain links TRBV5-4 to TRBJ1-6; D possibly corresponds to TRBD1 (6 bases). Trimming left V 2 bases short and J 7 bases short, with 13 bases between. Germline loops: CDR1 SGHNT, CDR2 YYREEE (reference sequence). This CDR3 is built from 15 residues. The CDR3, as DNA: TGTGCCAGCAGCTTAGGAGGACAGAAAAATTCACCCCTCCACTTT. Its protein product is CASSLGGQKNSPLHF.

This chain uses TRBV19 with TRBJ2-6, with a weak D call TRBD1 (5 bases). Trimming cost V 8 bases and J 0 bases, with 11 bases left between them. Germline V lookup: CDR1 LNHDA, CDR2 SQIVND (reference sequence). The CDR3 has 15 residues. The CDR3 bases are TGTGCCAGTCAGGGAATACGCTCTGGGGCCAACGTCCTGACTTTC. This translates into CASQGIRSGANVLTF.

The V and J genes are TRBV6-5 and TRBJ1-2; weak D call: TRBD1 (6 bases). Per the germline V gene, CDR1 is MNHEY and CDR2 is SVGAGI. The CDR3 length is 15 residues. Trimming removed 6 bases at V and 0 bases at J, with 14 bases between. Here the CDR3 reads CASSPQGSANYGYTF. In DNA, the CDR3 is TGTGCCAGCAGCCCCCAGGGGTCAGCTAACTATGGCTACACCTTC.

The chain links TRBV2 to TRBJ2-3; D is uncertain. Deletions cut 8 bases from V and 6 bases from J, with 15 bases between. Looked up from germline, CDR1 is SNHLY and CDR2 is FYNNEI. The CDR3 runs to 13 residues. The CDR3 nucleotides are TGTGCCAGCCGTTCCGGAAGTTCCGATACGCAGTATTTT. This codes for CASRSGSSDTQYF.

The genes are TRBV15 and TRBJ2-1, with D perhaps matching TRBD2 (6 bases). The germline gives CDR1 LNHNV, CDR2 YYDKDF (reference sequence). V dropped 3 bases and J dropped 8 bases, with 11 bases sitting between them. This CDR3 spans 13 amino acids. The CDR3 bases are TGTGCCACCAGCAGTCGACTAGGCGATGAGCAGTTCTTC. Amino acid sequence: CATSSRLGDEQFF. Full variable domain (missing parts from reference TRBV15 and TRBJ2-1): DAMVIQNPRYQVTQFGKPVTLSCSQTLNHNVMYWYQQKSSQAPKLLFHYYDKDFNNEADTPDNFQSRRPNTSFCFLDIRSPGLGDTAMYLCATSSRLGDEQFFGPGTRLTVL.

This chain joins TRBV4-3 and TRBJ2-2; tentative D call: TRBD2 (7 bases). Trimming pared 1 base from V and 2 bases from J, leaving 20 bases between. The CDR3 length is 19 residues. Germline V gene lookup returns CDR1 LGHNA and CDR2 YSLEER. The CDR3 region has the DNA TGCGCCAGCAGCCAAGCCCGGGGGGCGGGGGCGACAAACACCGGGGAGCTGTTTTTT. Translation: CASSQARGAGATNTGELFF.

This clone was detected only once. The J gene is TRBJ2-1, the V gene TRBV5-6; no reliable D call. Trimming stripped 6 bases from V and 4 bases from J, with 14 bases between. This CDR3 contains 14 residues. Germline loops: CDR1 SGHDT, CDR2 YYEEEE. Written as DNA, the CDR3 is TGTGCCAGCACCACGTGGGGTCGTTACAATGAGCAGTTCTTC. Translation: CASTTWGRYNEQFF. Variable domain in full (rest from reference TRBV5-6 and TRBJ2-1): DAGVTQSPTHLIKTRGQQVTLRCSPKSGHDTVSWYQQALGQGPQFIFQYYEEEERQRGNFPDRFSGHQFPNYSSELNVNALLLGDSALYLCASTTWGRYNEQFFGPGTRLTVL.

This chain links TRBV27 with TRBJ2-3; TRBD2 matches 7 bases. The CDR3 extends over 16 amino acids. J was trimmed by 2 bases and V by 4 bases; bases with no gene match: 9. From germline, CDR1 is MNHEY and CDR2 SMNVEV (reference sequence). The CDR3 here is CASSSAPGLITDTQYF. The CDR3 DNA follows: TGTGCCAGCAGTTCCGCCCCGGGACTAATCACAGATACGCAGTATTTT.

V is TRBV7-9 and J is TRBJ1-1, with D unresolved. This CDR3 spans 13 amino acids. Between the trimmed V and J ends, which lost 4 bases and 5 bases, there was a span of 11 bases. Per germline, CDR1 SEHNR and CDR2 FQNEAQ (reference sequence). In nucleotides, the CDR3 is TGTGCCAGCAGCTCGTACGGACGGACTGAAGCTTTCTTT. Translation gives CASSSYGRTEAFF.